This TCR beta chain was obtained from a study of T-cell memory formation after mild COVID-19. This clonotype has only a few counts. Its cognate antigen is unknown. V lost 4 bases and J lost 1, with 4 bases in between. Germline values: CDR1 DFQATT, CDR2 SNEGSKA (reference sequence). This CDR3 is built from 12 residues. Study-level results: Clones which contracted sat mainly in CM and EM if CD4+, and in EMRA if CD8+.

In TCRdb, the 5' RACE reads were re-called with MiXCR into one record per CDR3 protein. Among around 140,000 distinct CDR3 sequences listed, 15% to 20% were seen once. Sequencing was carried out using PBMCs or a T cell subset sorted from them (not recorded which). The origin of this receptor is an adult woman who had mild COVID-19 (a few samples of this study predate the infection). Cell type and time point are not known. The chain is built from TRBV20-1 and TRBJ2-2; D is ambiguous. The CDR3 protein is CSAIQNTGELFF. CDR3 bases: TGCAGTGCTATTCAGAACACCGGGGAGCTGTTTTTT.